This T cell receptor (beta chain) was recorded in a study of blood T cell repertoires in COVID-19. Study-level information: The United States, Italy and Spain were the sources of the acute and convalescent COVID-19 samples. T cells, B-cell-depleted T cells, or PBMCs provided the cDNA or gDNA that served as material.

How the authors handled the data: Amplification with reference gene primers provided the estimates of nucleated cell counts. The data were produced by immunoSEQ multiplex PCR, yet TCRdb's version contains in-frame clones alone and is incomplete. V, J and clone size reflect that table, while D and trimming were determined from the DNA. The sample gives approximately 46,000 clones, more than 65% of which show up once; about 4% is in the top ten. Germline V gene lookup returns CDR1 SEHNR and CDR2 FQNEAQ (reference sequence). V lost 3 bases and J 7 bases, leaving 9 bases between the germline ends. This CDR3 has 13 amino acids.

The TCR comes from a woman between 65 and 79 years old with acute or convalescent COVID-19. This sequence joins TRBV7-9 and TRBJ2-2, with D possibly TRBD2 on 5 matching bases. Sequenced: peripheral blood. The CDR3 loop reads CASSFGKGGELFF. CDR3 bases: TGTGCCAGCAGCTTCGGGAAGGGCGGGGAGCTGTTTTTT.